This TCR beta chain was sequenced for a study of blood T cell repertoires in COVID-19. Study-level background: Samples representing acute and convalescent COVID-19 were sourced from the United States, Italy and Spain. PBMCs, B-cell-depleted T cells, or T cells provided the cDNA or gDNA that made up the material.

CDR3 length equals 13 residues. Trimming removed 3 bases from V and 7 bases from J; junction bases left unmatched: 4. In germline, CDR1 is LNHNV, CDR2 YYDKDF (reference sequence). Original analysis: Reference gene primer amplification gave nucleated cell count estimates. TCRdb keeps only in-frame clones here, not all; method: immunoSEQ multiplex PCR. The V and J calls and clone size come from that table; D and trimming were worked out from the DNA. This table has 150,000 to 200,000 clones, roughly nine tenths appearing once. The source material was peripheral blood. V gene TRBV15 combines with J gene TRBJ1-1; 8 bases align to TRBD1. The receptor's source is a man between 65 and 85 years old with active or convalescent COVID-19. CDR3 residues: CATSRDRVDEAFF. The CDR3 DNA sequence: TGTGCCACCAGCAGGGACAGGGTTGATGAAGCTTTCTTT.